This T cell receptor (beta chain) was sequenced during a study of CD8+ T cells in alopecia areata. The ends were cut back, 8 bases at V and 4 bases at J, with 12 bases in the middle. This CDR3 has 13 residues. The V gene's germline CDR1 is SNHLY and CDR2 FYNNEI. As the sequencing template, cDNA was produced by extracting RNA and reverse transcribing it. Clones were read by immunoSEQ multiplex PCR, and TCRdb kept only the in-frame ones, dropping some. The table has fewer than 200,000 clones, around three fifths seen once. The material sequenced was CD4+ T cells sorted from blood, taken at week 0. This receptor was identified in a human donor with alopecia areata. The rearrangement uses TRBV2 and TRBJ1-3; a possible D gene is TRBD1 (5 bases). CDR3 loop: CASERGTGNTIYF. As DNA, the CDR3 is TGTGCCAGCGAGAGGGGAACGGGAAACACCATATATTTT.